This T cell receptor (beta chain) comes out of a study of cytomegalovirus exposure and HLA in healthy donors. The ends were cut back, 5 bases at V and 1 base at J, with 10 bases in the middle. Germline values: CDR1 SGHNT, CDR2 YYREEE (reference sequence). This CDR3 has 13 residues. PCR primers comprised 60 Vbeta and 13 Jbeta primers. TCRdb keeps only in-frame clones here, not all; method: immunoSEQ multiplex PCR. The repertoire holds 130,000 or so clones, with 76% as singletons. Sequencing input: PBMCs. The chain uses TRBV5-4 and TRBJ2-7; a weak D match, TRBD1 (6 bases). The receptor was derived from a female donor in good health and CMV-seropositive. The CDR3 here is CASRDSPSYEQYF. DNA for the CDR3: TGTGCCAGCAGGGACAGCCCATCCTACGAGCAGTACTTC.